These T cell receptor beta chains were read from a single sample in a study of cytomegalovirus exposure and HLA in healthy donors. Here immunoSEQ multiplex PCR was the method, and the copy in TCRdb shows in-frame clones only, minus some. The repertoire holds roughly 110,000 clones, 67% seen once, with about 8.3% in the top ten. The sequenced material came from PBMCs. Receptors were obtained from a man between 18 and 29 years old in good health and CMV-seropositive. CDR3s include the opening cysteine and the closing phenylalanine or tryptophan. D genes are given only for firm matches. Clone size is not always given. Where it is, it says once, few, many or a class for expanded clones.

J,V,size,D,DNA,CDR3
TRBJ2-5,TRBV5-1,many,.,TGCGCCAGCAGCTTGGGGATGGGGCACGAGACCCAGTACTTC,CASSLGMGHETQYF
TRBJ2-3,TRBV4-2,.,TRBD2,TGTGCCAGCAGCCAAGGCTTAGGGACTAGCGGAGATACGCAGTATTTT,CASSQGLGTSGDTQYF
TRBJ2-1,TRBV5-1,.,TRBD2,TGCGCCAGCAGCTTGGACCCTCCGGGACTAGCGGGGATTAATGAGCAGTTCTTC,CASSLDPPGLAGINEQFF
TRBJ2-1,TRBV6-6,.,.,TGTGCCAGCAGTTACTCGCAGGGCAATGAGCAGTTCTTC,CASSYSQGNEQFF
TRBJ2-1,TRBV4-1,.,TRBD1,TGCGCCAGCAGCCCAGGGACAGGGGGCAATGAGCAGTTCTTC,CASSPGTGGNEQFF
TRBJ2-2,TRBV27,few,TRBD1,TGTGCCAGCAGATACCCCGGGACAGGGAAGACCTACCGACTCTCGGGTTTT,CASRYPGTGKTYRLSGF
TRBJ2-7,TRBV5-1,.,.,TGCGCCAGCAGCTTGGAGCCACTACCCCGTAGGCAGTACTTC,CASSLEPLPRRQYF
TRBJ1-2,TRBV29-1,.,.,TGCAGCGTTGAACAGGGCGGGGGTGGCTACACCTTC,CSVEQGGGGYTF
TRBJ1-6,TRBV4-1,.,.,TGCGCCAGCAGCCAACACACGGGACCCCTCCACTTT,CASSQHTGPLHF
TRBJ1-6,TRBV27,.,.,TGTGCCAGCAGATTGTTAGGCAGGGGCCCGTCACCCCTCCACTTT,CASRLLGRGPSPLHF